The source of this TCR beta chain is a study of blood T cells in healthy people across ages. Study-wide context: Capture by template switching was about one barcoded beta molecule per two T cells.

The germline V gene encodes CDR1 LGHNT and CDR2 FRNRAP. The CDR3 length is 13 residues. Study-level findings and limits: Among T cells, TCR beta diversity per million cells dropped roughly linearly as age rose.

Donor samples were obtained from healthy Caucasian individuals from Russia, aged 6 to 90. In regard to this clonotype: Its specificity is unknown.

Alongside a J-beta primer mix, a sample-barcoded 5' primer served in a second PCR lasting about 6 to 11 cycles. Every sample gave at least 2.5 million paired-end reads containing CDR3. One entry per CDR3 protein, called by TCRdb with MiXCR from the 5' RACE reads. The table lists around 580,000 distinct CDR3 sequences, roughly 48% of them singletons. The origin of this receptor is a man at least 80 years old in good health. This sequence joins TRBV12-5 and TRBJ2-4; a possible D gene is TRBD1 (6 bases). The assigned J gene may be wrong: the sequence end matches TRBJ2-7 better. Sequenced sample: blood. DNA for the CDR3: TGTGCTAGTGGTCAGGACAGTACCTACGAGCAGTACTTC. Protein: CASGQDSTYEQYF.